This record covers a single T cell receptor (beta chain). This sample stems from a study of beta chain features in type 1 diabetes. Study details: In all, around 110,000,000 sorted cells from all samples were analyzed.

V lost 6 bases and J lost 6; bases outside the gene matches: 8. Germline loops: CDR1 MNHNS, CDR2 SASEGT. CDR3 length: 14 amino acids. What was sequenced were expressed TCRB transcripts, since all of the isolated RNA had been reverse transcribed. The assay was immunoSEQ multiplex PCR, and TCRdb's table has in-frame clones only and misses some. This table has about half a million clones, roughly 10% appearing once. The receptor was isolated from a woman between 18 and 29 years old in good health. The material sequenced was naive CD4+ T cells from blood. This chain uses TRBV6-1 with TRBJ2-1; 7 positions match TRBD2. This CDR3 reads CASSVGGGVNEQFF. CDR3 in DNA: TGTGCCAGCAGCGTAGGCGGGGGAGTCAATGAGCAGTTCTTC.